This T cell receptor beta chain originates from a study of shared clonotypes between healthy human individuals. Study-level results: Estimated richness values were generally larger in naive subsets than in memory subsets.

This clone was seen only once. Its target is unknown. Profiling relied on immunoSEQ multiplex PCR, and the TCRdb table lists in-frame clones only, not all of them. The sample includes some 550,000 clones, about 97% of them seen just once. The CDR3 extends over 16 amino acids. Per germline, CDR1 SGHVS and CDR2 FQNEAQ. Trimming removed 5 bases from V and 2 bases from J; junction bases left unmatched: 10. V usage is TRBV7-8 and J usage is TRBJ2-5, with 8 bases identical to TRBD1. Sample: naive CD4+ T cells sorted from blood. Subset: CD45RA+ positively selected. The TCR sequence derives from a woman in her thirties in good health. CDR3 nucleotides: TGTGCCAGCAGCACCAAGACAGGGGCCCTACAAGAGACCCAGTACTTC. Amino acids: CASSTKTGALQETQYF. Supplemented by reference TRBV7-8 and TRBJ2-5, the full variable domain reads GAGVSQSPRYKVAKRGQDVALRCDPISGHVSLFWYQQALGQGPEFLTYFQNEAQLDKSGLPSDRFFAERPEGSVSTLKIQRTQQEDSAVYLCASSTKTGALQETQYFGPGTRLLVL.